A selection of T cell receptor beta chains follows, all from one sample in a study of identical twins. TCRdb reprocessed the 5' RACE reads with MiXCR, giving one entry per CDR3 protein. This sample has approximately 300,000 distinct CDR3 sequences; roughly 10% occur once, and the top ten carry roughly 7%. The same sample was also used in a study of yellow fever vaccine responses in identical twins.

Source material: CD8+ T cells sorted from blood. These receptors were collected from a woman aged 18-30 years in good health. The CDR3 runs from the conserved cysteine through the conserved F or W. The D gene is left open where the match is weak. Not every row has a clone size; where given, it reads once, few, many or a size class.

DNA,CDR3,D,size,J,V
TGTGCCAGCAGCGGTCCGGGACAGGGGGCAGATACGCAGTATTTT,CASSGPGQGADTQYF,TRBD1,few,TRBJ2-3,TRBV7-9
TGTGCCAGCAGCGTATCCTATGGGGGGAGGGTGAACACTGAAGCTTTCTTT,CASSVSYGGRVNTEAFF,-,-,TRBJ1-1,TRBV7-2
TGTGCCAGCAGTTTATACCGAGGACAGACGTATTACGAGCAGTACTTC,CASSLYRGQTYYEQYF,-,-,TRBJ2-7,TRBV28
TGTGCCAGCAGTTTAATGTCAGCGTACGAGCAGTACTTC,CASSLMSAYEQYF,-,-,TRBJ2-7,TRBV27
TGTGCCAGCAGCCCACCGGGACAGGCCTACGAGCAGTACTTC,CASSPPGQAYEQYF,TRBD1,-,TRBJ2-7,TRBV7-9
TGTGCCAGCAGCGAATCGGACAGAATCAACGAGCAGTACTTC,CASSESDRINEQYF,-,many,TRBJ2-7,TRBV9
TGTGCCACCACCCCCGATCAAGGAAGTGGAGATACGCAGTATTTT,CATTPDQGSGDTQYF,-,-,TRBJ2-3,TRBV15
TGTGCCAGCAGCCCCCTAGCGGGAGGGGCCCCTTACAATGAGCAGTTCTTC,CASSPLAGGAPYNEQFF,TRBD2,many,TRBJ2-1,TRBV6-1
TGTGCCAGCAGCCACTCCAGGGGGGGCTCCTACGAGCAGTACTTC,CASSHSRGGSYEQYF,-,once,TRBJ2-7,TRBV3-1
TGCAGTGCTAGAGAGGGTGATCATGGCTACACCTTC,CSAREGDHGYTF,-,-,TRBJ1-2,TRBV20-1
TGTGCCAGCAGCGTTCAAACTACAGGGGTTTCGCAAGAGACCCAGTACTTC,CASSVQTTGVSQETQYF,TRBD1,-,TRBJ2-5,TRBV2
TGTGCCAGCAGCTTATATGTGAACACTGAAGCTTTCTTT,CASSLYVNTEAFF,-,many,TRBJ1-1,TRBV7-8
TGTGCCAGCAGTTTGACTAGCGGGGGGTTTCGCTCCTACAATGAGCAGTTCTTC,CASSLTSGGFRSYNEQFF,TRBD2,-,TRBJ2-1,TRBV28
TGCAGTGCTAGAGCCAGGGAGTCAGAGACCCAGTACTTC,CSARARESETQYF,-,many,TRBJ2-5,TRBV20-1
TGCGCCAGCAGCCGATCGGCAGGGAACACCGGGGAGCTGTTTTTT,CASSRSAGNTGELFF,-,-,TRBJ2-2,TRBV4-3
TGTGCCAGCAGTGAAAGTCCTGGCGGGGGGGAGACCCAGTACTTC,CASSESPGGGETQYF,TRBD2,many,TRBJ2-5,TRBV6-1
TGTGCCAGCAGCGTAGAGGAGCGGACTGAAGAAGCTTTCTTT,CASSVEERTEEAFF,-,few,TRBJ1-1,TRBV9
TGTGCCACCAGTGATGCCTCTCAAGAGACCCAGTACTTC,CATSDASQETQYF,-,-,TRBJ2-5,TRBV24-1
TGTGCCAGCAGCCCCCCCGGACAGGTCACCGGGACCCAGTACTTC,CASSPPGQVTGTQYF,TRBD1,many,TRBJ2-5,TRBV7-8
TGCAGTGCCCCGAGTTCGGGGGGTGGCTACGAGCAGTACTTC,CSAPSSGGGYEQYF,TRBD2,-,TRBJ2-7,TRBV20-1
TGTGCCAGCAGCCAGCGACAGGGGTCACAAGAGACCCAGTACTTC,CASSQRQGSQETQYF,TRBD1,-,TRBJ2-5,TRBV7-9
TGTGCCAGCAGTCAAGGGACTAGCGGGAAAACAGATACGCAGTATTTT,CASSQGTSGKTDTQYF,TRBD2,-,TRBJ2-3,TRBV28
TGTGCCAGTAGTCCTATCTGGACAGACTACACCGGGGAGCTGTTTTTT,CASSPIWTDYTGELFF,-,-,TRBJ2-2,TRBV19
TGTGCCAGCAGCAACCGTGGACTAGCGGCTAGCACAGATACGCAGTATTTT,CASSNRGLAASTDTQYF,TRBD2,few,TRBJ2-3,TRBV7-2
TGTGCCAGCATCTTACAGGCGCCAGAGGGGGGGGCCAACGTCCTGACTTTC,CASILQAPEGGANVLTF,-,many,TRBJ2-6,TRBV12-3/TRBV12-4
TGTGCCACCAGCATCAGGACAGTACCCTACGAGCAGTACTTC,CATSIRTVPYEQYF,-,few,TRBJ2-7,TRBV15
TGTGCCAGCAGCGAGATATGGGAATCTATGGCCGGGGAGCTGTTTTTT,CASSEIWESMAGELFF,-,many,TRBJ2-2,TRBV7-9
TGTGCCAGCAGCCCCTCCCCGGACAGGGGAGAGACCCAGTACTTC,CASSPSPDRGETQYF,TRBD1,few,TRBJ2-5,TRBV7-2
TGCAGTGCTAGCACGACTAGCGGGAGGGCCCCACGGATAGATACGCAGTATTTT,CSASTTSGRAPRIDTQYF,TRBD2,-,TRBJ2-3,TRBV20-1
TGTGCCAGCAGCCCCCGGACAGGGGATCAAGAGACCCAGTACTTC,CASSPRTGDQETQYF,TRBD1,many,TRBJ2-5,TRBV7-9
TGTGCCAGCGACAGGAAGAACACCGGGGAGCTGTTTTTT,CASDRKNTGELFF,-,many,TRBJ2-2,TRBV12-3/TRBV12-4
TGTGCCAGCAGCTTAGCCAGAGAGTACCAAGAGACCCAGTACTTC,CASSLAREYQETQYF,-,few,TRBJ2-5,TRBV7-9
TGTGCCAGCAGACACCCCGAGGACAGCATTAATGAAAAACTGTTTTTT,CASRHPEDSINEKLFF,-,-,TRBJ1-4,TRBV28
TGTGCCAGCAGTTTGTTTCTGGGTGACCAGTTCTTC,CASSLFLGDQFF,-,many,TRBJ2-1,TRBV12-3/TRBV12-4
TGTACCAGCAGTTTGAGGGCAGGGGTCCCTTCTAGCACAGATACGCAGTATTTT,CTSSLRAGVPSSTDTQYF,-,-,TRBJ2-3,TRBV2
TGCAGCGTCACAGGGGTCACCTACAATGAGCAGTTCTTC,CSVTGVTYNEQFF,TRBD1,many,TRBJ2-1,TRBV29-1
TGTGCCAGCCTGAAGACGGTCTCCTACGAGCAGTACTTC,CASLKTVSYEQYF,-,few,TRBJ2-7,TRBV5-8
TGCAGCGTTGATTGGGGGCTTAGGACAGATACGCAGTATTTT,CSVDWGLRTDTQYF,-,many,TRBJ2-3,TRBV29-1
TGTGCCATCAGTGAGTCTTACGGGCTAGCGGATCGCCTCACCTACGAGCAGTACTTC,CAISESYGLADRLTYEQYF,TRBD2,many,TRBJ2-7,TRBV10-3
TGTGCCAGCAGCTCGGTACGGGAGCAAGGGGGTACCGGGGAGCTGTTTTTT,CASSSVREQGGTGELFF,-,many,TRBJ2-2,TRBV5-4
TGTGCCAGCTCCCAAAGTGGAGGCAGTGAGCAGTACTTC,CASSQSGGSEQYF,-,many,TRBJ2-7,TRBV11-2
TGCGCCAGCAGCCCCCATGGGGGCGGGGGGCTCCAAGAGACCCAGTACTTC,CASSPHGGGGLQETQYF,TRBD2,-,TRBJ2-5,TRBV5-1
TGTGCCACCAGTGATTTTTTAGCCCCTGAGGATACGCAGTATTTT,CATSDFLAPEDTQYF,-,-,TRBJ2-3,TRBV24-1
TGCGCCAGCAGTGAGTACCCTACAGGGGCCGGTTCCTACGAGCAGTACTTC,CASSEYPTGAGSYEQYF,TRBD1,many,TRBJ2-7,TRBV10-2
TGCGCCAGCAGTGCCAGGGACTTCGGAACCGGGGAGCTGTTTTTT,CASSARDFGTGELFF,-,few,TRBJ2-2,TRBV10-1
TGCGCCAGCAGCCAAGGGGCGGGAGGGGGCACAGATACGCAGTATTTT,CASSQGAGGGTDTQYF,TRBD2,-,TRBJ2-3,TRBV4-3
TGTGCCAGCAGAGACGGAGGGATTCCCCGCGAGCAGTACTTC,CASRDGGIPREQYF,-,many,TRBJ2-7,TRBV28
TGCAGTGCTAGGGAAAGCAATCAGCCCCAGCATTTT,CSARESNQPQHF,-,few,TRBJ1-5,TRBV20-1
TGTGCCAGCAGCTGGGCAGGAGTAGCCTACGAGCAGTACTTC,CASSWAGVAYEQYF,-,-,TRBJ2-7,TRBV5-8
TGTGCCAGCACCCTTCCCCAGCTAGCGGGAGACGACGAGCAGTACTTC,CASTLPQLAGDDEQYF,TRBD2,few,TRBJ2-7,TRBV2
TGTGCCAGCAGAGAATTACAGGCAACTAATGAAAAACTGTTTTTT,CASRELQATNEKLFF,-,few,TRBJ1-4,TRBV28
TGCAGTGCTAGAGATCTGGGCAGATACTATGGCTACACCTTC,CSARDLGRYYGYTF,-,-,TRBJ1-2,TRBV20-1
TGTGCCAGTAAATATACGGCGGGCGGTTACAATGAGCAGTTCTTC,CASKYTAGGYNEQFF,-,few,TRBJ2-1,TRBV19
TGCAGTGCCAAGACCGCCTCCTACAATGAGCAGTTCTTC,CSAKTASYNEQFF,-,few,TRBJ2-1,TRBV20-1
TGTGCCAGCAGCTTAGCCCCGGTCTGGGAGCAGTACTTC,CASSLAPVWEQYF,-,few,TRBJ2-7,TRBV11-2
TGTGCCAGCAGCCCTAAGGGATTGGTTCAACTAGTCACAGATACGCAGTATTTT,CASSPKGLVQLVTDTQYF,-,-,TRBJ2-3,TRBV11-2
TGTGCCACCAGCAGAGGGACAGAGCAGTTCTTC,CATSRGTEQFF,-,-,TRBJ2-1,TRBV15
TGCGCCAGCAGGACAGGGGAACTCTCTGGGGCCAACGTCCTGACTTTC,CASRTGELSGANVLTF,TRBD1,many,TRBJ2-6,TRBV5-1